This T cell receptor beta chain was identified in a study of tumour-infiltrating T cells in Burkitt lymphoma. Trimming shortened V by 3 bases and J by 1 base, and 10 bases separated the two germline ends. The CDR3 spans 15 residues. Germline loops: CDR1 SGHKS, CDR2 YYEKEE (reference sequence). Measured with immunoSEQ multiplex PCR; TCRdb has only the in-frame clones, and not every one. The sample holds approximately 46,000 clones; approximately 31% are singletons and the top ten take roughly 2.6%. The rearrangement links TRBV5-5 to TRBJ1-4; TRBD1 might be the D (5 bases). Sequenced material: tumor tissue. The TCR was taken from a human donor with Burkitt lymphoma. The CDR3 DNA follows: TGTGCCAGCAGCTATAAGGGGAGAACTAATGAAAAACTGTTTTTT. It is translated as CASSYKGRTNEKLFF.